Listed here are 10 T cell receptor beta chains from one sample, sequenced in a study of cytomegalovirus exposure and HLA in healthy donors. Use of 60 Vbeta and 13 Jbeta primers characterized the PCR. TCRdb keeps only in-frame clones here, not all; method: immunoSEQ multiplex PCR. The table records hundreds of thousands of clones, 72% of them present only once. Sequences were obtained from PBMCs. The receptors come from a female donor in good health and CMV-seronegative.

The rearrangement joins TRBV6-1 to TRBJ2-2; D is perhaps TRBD2 (6 bases). Trimming stripped 3 bases from V and 3 bases from J, with 11 bases between. This CDR3 comprises 15 residues. Looked up from germline, CDR1 is MNHNS and CDR2 is SASEGT. The CDR3 here is CASSDWGRYTGELFF. CDR3 nucleotides: TGTGCCAGCAGTGACTGGGGGAGGTACACCGGGGAGCTGTTTTTT.

This chain connects TRBV27 to TRBJ2-7, with 9 bases lining up with TRBD1. The length of the CDR3 is 14 residues. V lost 6 bases to trimming and J lost 4 bases; unmatched junction nucleotides: 7. Germline V gene data show CDR1 as MNHEY and CDR2 as SMNVEV (reference sequence). This CDR3 reads CASSPKDRGYEQYF. The DNA of the CDR3 is TGTGCCAGCAGCCCAAAGGACAGGGGTTACGAGCAGTACTTC.

The chain couples TRBV4-1 to TRBJ1-2, with D possibly being TRBD1 (5 bases). V shed 0 bases and J shed 4 bases, with 9 bases lying between them. The CDR3 is 14 amino acids. Germline assignment: CDR1 MGHRA and CDR2 YSYEKL. CDR3 bases: TGCGCCAGCAGCCAAGATAACGGGGGCTATGGCTACACCTTC. It codes for CASSQDNGGYGYTF.

The chain is built from TRBV14 and TRBJ2-7; TRBD1 agrees at 9 bases. The CDR3 extends over 16 amino acids. Germline V gene lookup returns CDR1 SGHDN and CDR2 FVKESK. The V and J ends lost 4 bases and 6 bases, in that order; junction bases with no gene match: 13. The CDR3 protein is CASSRAPGQGRREQYF. In nucleotides, the CDR3 is TGTGCCAGCAGCCGCGCACCGGGACAGGGAAGACGCGAGCAGTACTTC.

V and J are TRBV5-1 and TRBJ1-2, with D perhaps matching TRBD1 (5 bases). The CDR3 spans 13 residues. Germline V gives CDR1 SGHRS, CDR2 YFSETQ. Trimming cost V 3 bases and J 2 bases, with 8 bases left between them. CDR3 DNA: TGCGCCAGCAGCTGGGGCGTCAACTATGGCTACACCTTC. Residues: CASSWGVNYGYTF.

This clone has a handful of counts. The gene calls are TRBV9 and TRBJ1-5, with D possibly being TRBD1 (5 bases). V gave up 4 bases and J gave up 1 base, with 12 bases separating them. The CDR3 consists of 15 residues. In germline, CDR1 is SGDLS, CDR2 YYNGEE. CDR3 residues: CASSPDSKSNQPQHF. DNA of the CDR3: TGTGCCAGCAGCCCTGACAGTAAGAGCAATCAGCCCCAGCATTTT.

This clone appeared a single time. The CDR3: CASSLVQGETQYF. CDR3 sequence (DNA): TGTGCCAGCAGCTTGGTACAGGGGGAGACCCAGTACTTC. The genes are TRBV5-5 and TRBJ2-5; 7 bases match TRBD1. The CDR3 is made up of 13 amino acids. Germline lookup yields CDR1 SGHKS and CDR2 YYEKEE (reference sequence). Trimming removed 0 bases from V and 5 bases from J; junction bases left unmatched: 1.

This clone has a handful of counts. This chain links TRBV27 with TRBJ2-1; TRBD1 might be the D (6 bases). Trimming removed 7 bases at V and 4 bases at J, with 11 bases between. CDR1 is MNHEY and CDR2 is SMNVEV in the germline V gene (reference sequence). The length of the CDR3 is 13 residues. CDR3 bases: TGTGCCAGCATGACAGGTGCTTACAATGAGCAGTTCTTC. It specifies CASMTGAYNEQFF.

V gene TRBV7-3 combines with J gene TRBJ2-5; unclear D gene. Trimming removed 2 bases from V and 2 bases from J, with 6 bases in between. CDR1 and CDR2 (germline): SGHTA, FQGTGA. This CDR3 is 13 amino acids long. In nucleotides, the CDR3 is TGTGCCAGCAGCTTAGTCGGTCAAGAGACCCAGTACTTC. This encodes CASSLVGQETQYF.

The CDR3 DNA follows: TGTGCCAGCAGCTTAGACGGACGGGGAGGCGAGCAGTACTTC. Its protein is CASSLDGRGGEQYF. J is TRBJ2-7 and V is TRBV7-6; possible D gene TRBD2, 6 bases. CDR3 length: 14 residues. Trimming took 1 base from V and 6 from J, leaving 13 bases between them. Looked up from germline, CDR1 is SGHVS and CDR2 is FNYEAQ.